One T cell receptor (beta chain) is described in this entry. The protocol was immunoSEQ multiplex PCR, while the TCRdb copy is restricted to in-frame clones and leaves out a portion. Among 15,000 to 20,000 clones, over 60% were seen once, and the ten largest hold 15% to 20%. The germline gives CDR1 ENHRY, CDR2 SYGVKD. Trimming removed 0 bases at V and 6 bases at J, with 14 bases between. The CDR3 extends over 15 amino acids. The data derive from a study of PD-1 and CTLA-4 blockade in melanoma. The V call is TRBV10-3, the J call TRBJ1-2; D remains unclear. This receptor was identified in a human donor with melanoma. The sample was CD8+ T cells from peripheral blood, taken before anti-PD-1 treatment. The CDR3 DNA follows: TGTGCCATCAGTGAGTCGAACGGGGTCACCAATGGCTACACCTTC. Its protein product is CAISESNGVTNGYTF.